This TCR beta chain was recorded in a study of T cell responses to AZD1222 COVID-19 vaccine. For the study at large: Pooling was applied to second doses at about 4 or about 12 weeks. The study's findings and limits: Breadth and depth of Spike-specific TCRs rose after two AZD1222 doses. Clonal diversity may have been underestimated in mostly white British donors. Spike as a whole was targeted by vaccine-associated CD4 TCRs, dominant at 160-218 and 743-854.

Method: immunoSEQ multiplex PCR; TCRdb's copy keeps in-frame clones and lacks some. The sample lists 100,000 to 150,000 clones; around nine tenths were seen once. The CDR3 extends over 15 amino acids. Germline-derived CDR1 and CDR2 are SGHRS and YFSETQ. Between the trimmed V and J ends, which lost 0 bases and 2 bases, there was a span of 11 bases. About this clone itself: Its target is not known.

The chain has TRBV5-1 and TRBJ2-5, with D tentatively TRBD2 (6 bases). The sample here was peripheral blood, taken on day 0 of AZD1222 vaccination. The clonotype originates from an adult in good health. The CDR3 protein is CASSLASGQQETQYF. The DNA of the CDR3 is TGCGCCAGCAGCTTGGCCAGCGGGCAACAAGAGACCCAGTACTTC.